This T cell receptor beta chain originates from a study of tumour-infiltrating T cells in Burkitt lymphoma. As for the study in general: Overall and progression-free survival were predicted by productive clonality.

V was trimmed by 0 bases and J by 5 bases, leaving 7 bases between them. The V gene's germline CDR1 is GTSNPN and CDR2 SVGIG (reference sequence). This CDR3 contains 12 residues. Only in-frame clones appear in the TCRdb table, and some are missing; sequencing was by immunoSEQ multiplex PCR. The table lists roughly 9,100 clones, approximately 65% of them singletons. This clone is labeled as large. This TCR was recovered from a human donor with diffuse large B-cell lymphoma. Sample: tumor tissue. V gene TRBV30 combines with J gene TRBJ1-1; D is ambiguous. CDR3 nucleotide sequence: TGTGCCTGGAGTGTGGGGAGGACTGAAGCTTTCTTT. It codes for CAWSVGRTEAFF. Full variable domain (remainder filled in from reference TRBV30 and TRBJ1-1): SQTIHQWPATLVQPVGSPLSLECTVEGTSNPNLYWYRQAAGRGLQLLFYSVGIGQISSEVPQNLSASRPQDRQFILSSKKLLLSDSGFYLCAWSVGRTEAFFGQGTRLTVV.